The 22 T cell receptor beta chains below all came from one sample that was sequenced in a study of blood T cell repertoires in COVID-19. Sequencing was performed with immunoSEQ multiplex PCR; in TCRdb, only in-frame clones are kept and a portion is missing. The sample consists of 150,000 to 200,000 clones, 88% of them appearing once. Sequencing was carried out using peripheral blood. The receptors derive from a man in his 60s with acute or convalescent COVID-19.

The chain has TRBV6-5 and TRBJ2-7; TRBD2 agrees at 13 bases. Germline CDR1 reads MNHEY; CDR2 reads SVGAGI. The CDR3 totals 16 residues. Trimming took 4 bases from V and 2 from J; bases not matched to a gene: 5. DNA of the CDR3: TGTGCCAGCAGTTCGTGGACTAGCGGGGGTACCTACGAGCAGTACGTC. Translated: CASSSWTSGGTYEQYV.

The genes are TRBV9 and TRBJ1-2, with D possibly TRBD1 on 5 matching bases. V shed 0 bases and J shed 6 bases, with 15 bases lying between them. The CDR3 is 15 residues long. Germline V gene lookup returns CDR1 SGDLS and CDR2 YYNGEE. Here the CDR3 reads CASSVGTQARNGYTF. The CDR3 nucleotides read TGTGCCAGCAGCGTAGGAACACAGGCTAGAAATGGCTACACCTTC.

The chain employs TRBV18 and TRBJ2-7; 7 bases line up with TRBD1. The CDR3 sequence is 14 residues long. V lost 3 bases and J lost 3; bases outside the gene matches: 5. Germline CDR1 and CDR2: KGHSH and LQKENI. The CDR3 sequence is CASSPRQGYYEQYF. Written as DNA, the CDR3 is TGTGCCAGCTCACCCCGACAGGGTTACTACGAGCAGTACTTC.

The rearrangement links TRBV5-4 to TRBJ1-6; 9 bases are a match to TRBD1. The V and J ends lost 0 bases and 7 bases, in that order; junction bases with no gene match: 8. The length of the CDR3 is 17 residues. Germline loops: CDR1 SGHNT, CDR2 YYREEE (reference sequence). This CDR3 is CASSLGGPTGGNSPLHF. The CDR3 DNA reads TGTGCCAGCAGCTTGGGGGGGCCCACAGGGGGCAATTCACCCCTCCACTTT.

The V call is TRBV10-3, the J call TRBJ1-1, with D tentatively TRBD1 (5 bases). Trimming left V 10 bases short and J 5 bases short, with 17 bases between. Germline assignment: CDR1 ENHRY and CDR2 SYGVKD. The CDR3 loop spans 13 amino acids. In DNA, the CDR3 is TGTGCCAGCACCGACCAGGGTAGGACTGAAGCTTTCTTT. Encoded protein: CASTDQGRTEAFF.

The chain combines TRBV15 with TRBJ2-1; D is perhaps TRBD2 (6 bases). In germline, CDR1 is LNHNV, CDR2 YYDKDF (reference sequence). The ends were cut back, 3 bases at V and 4 bases at J, with 13 bases in the middle. This CDR3 spans 15 amino acids. The CDR3 DNA is TGTGCCACCAGCAGTTCTTCCGGGGGTTACAATGAGCAGTTCTTC. It codes for CATSSSSGGYNEQFF. Using reference TRBV15 and TRBJ2-1 for the parts outside the CDR3, the full variable domain is DAMVIQNPRYQVTQFGKPVTLSCSQTLNHNVMYWYQQKSSQAPKLLFHYYDKDFNNEADTPDNFQSRRPNTSFCFLDIRSPGLGDTAMYLCATSSSSGGYNEQFFGPGTRLTVL.

CDR3 nucleotide sequence: TGTGCCAGCAGCTTAGCGATGACAGCGCAGGGTGGCTACACCTTC. This codes for CASSLAMTAQGGYTF. The chain employs TRBV7-9 and TRBJ1-2; maybe TRBD1 (5 bases). The CDR3 contains 15 residues. Per the germline V gene, CDR1 is SEHNR and CDR2 is FQNEAQ (reference sequence). V lost 0 bases to trimming and J lost 7 bases, with 15 bases between them.

The CDR3 sequence is CASSLELAGAYEQYF. As DNA, the CDR3 is TGTGCCAGCAGCTTAGAACTAGCGGGAGCCTACGAGCAGTACTTC. The rearrangement links TRBV7-8 to TRBJ2-7; 11 nucleotides match TRBD2. The CDR3 runs 15 residues. V trimming: 1 base; J trimming: 2 bases; junction bases outside the gene matches: 1. In germline, CDR1 is SGHVS, CDR2 FQNEAQ.

This clone was counted once. The V call is TRBV19, the J call TRBJ1-2; D might be TRBD1 (6 bases). The V gene's germline CDR1 is LNHDA and CDR2 SQIVND (reference sequence). V lost 4 bases, J lost 8 bases, and 20 bases lay in between. CDR3 length: 15 amino acids. The CDR3 sequence: CASSTTPQGPGGYTF. In DNA, the CDR3 is TGTGCCAGTAGTACCACCCCACAGGGACCGGGGGGCTACACCTTC.

The CDR3 sequence: CASSTSGNHNEQFF. The DNA for the CDR3 is TGTGCCAGCAGCACTAGCGGGAACCACAATGAGCAGTTCTTC. The chain recombines TRBV6-5 with TRBJ2-1; 10 positions match TRBD2. The CDR3 runs to 14 residues. V lost 6 bases, J lost 5 bases, and 4 bases stayed unmatched. CDR1 and CDR2 from the germline V gene are MNHEY and SVGAGI.

V gene TRBV21-1 combines with J gene TRBJ2-3; the table's D call, TRBD2, was not checked against the DNA. TRBV21-1 is reported as a pseudogene. The CDR3 extends over 16 amino acids. The CDR3 protein is CARAFRRAGSTDTQYF. The CDR3 nucleotides are TGTGCCAGGGCCTTCCGACGCGCGGGGAGCACAGATACGCAGTATTTT.

The rearrangement uses TRBV7-2 and TRBJ2-1, with 10 bases identical to TRBD1. Trimming removed 5 bases from V and 7 bases from J; junction bases left unmatched: 8. This CDR3 has 15 residues. Germline V gene lookup returns CDR1 SGHTA and CDR2 FQGNSA. The CDR3 loop is CASSQDRGLWNEQFF. CDR3 sequence (DNA): TGTGCCAGCAGCCAAGACAGGGGGCTATGGAATGAGCAGTTCTTC.

The chain has TRBV19 and TRBJ1-4, with D possibly matching TRBD1 (6 bases). The CDR3 spans 13 residues. Germline assignment: CDR1 LNHDA and CDR2 SQIVND (reference sequence). The V gene lost 5 bases and the J gene lost 7 bases, with 11 bases spanning the gap. The CDR3 sequence: CASSSLGAEKLFF. CDR3 DNA: TGTGCCAGTAGTTCATTGGGGGCTGAAAAACTGTTTTTT.

The chain carries TRBV30 and TRBJ1-1; no clear D gene. The length of the CDR3 is 12 residues. The germline V and J ends were trimmed by 1 base and 4 bases, with 7 bases remaining between them. CDR1 GTSNPN and CDR2 SVGIG come from the germline V gene (reference sequence). This CDR3 is CAWSASSTEAFF. CDR3 DNA sequence: TGTGCCTGGAGTGCCTCCTCCACTGAAGCTTTCTTT. Based on the CDR3 plus reference TRBV30 and TRBJ1-1, the full variable domain is SQTIHQWPATLVQPVGSPLSLECTVEGTSNPNLYWYRQAAGRGLQLLFYSVGIGQISSEVPQNLSASRPQDRQFILSSKKLLLSDSGFYLCAWSASSTEAFFGQGTRLTVV.

In regard to this clone: The same CDR3 can be traced to other DNA sequences in this sample. The rearrangement joins TRBV6-5 to TRBJ1-1; D uncertain. The CDR3 has 13 amino acids. Between the trimmed V and J ends, which lost 6 bases and 1 base, there was a span of 9 bases. Germline V CDR1 and CDR2: MNHEY, SVGAGI. In DNA form, the CDR3 reads TGTGCCAGCAGCAGAGAGGGGAACACTGAAGCTTTCTTT. Protein sequence: CASSREGNTEAFF.

The table lists this clone with a few counts. CDR3 loop: CASSLAVSSYNEQFF. Here the CDR3 DNA reads TGTGCCAGCAGCTTAGCGGTAAGCTCCTACAATGAGCAGTTCTTC. The chain joins TRBV7-3 to TRBJ2-1, with D uncertain. Germline assignment: CDR1 SGHTA and CDR2 FQGTGA. The germline V and J ends were trimmed by 2 bases and 0 bases, with 8 bases remaining between them. This CDR3 region has 15 residues.

The gene calls are TRBV27 and TRBJ1-4, with D possibly matching TRBD1 (6 bases). CDR3 length: 14 residues. V lost 6 bases and J 4 bases, leaving 12 bases between the germline ends. CDR1 is MNHEY, CDR2 SMNVEV, per germline (reference sequence). The CDR3 sequence: CASRPTGLNEKLFF. The CDR3 DNA reads as TGTGCCAGCAGGCCAACAGGGCTTAATGAAAAACTGTTTTTT.

The chain has TRBV5-1 and TRBJ1-1; 7 nucleotides agree with TRBD1. V was pared by 4 bases and J by 2 bases, with 8 bases of the junction left unmatched. CDR1 SGHRS and CDR2 YFSETQ come from the germline V gene. The CDR3 length is 15 residues. In DNA form, the CDR3 reads TGCGCCAGCAGCACAGGGACAGTTTATAACACTGAAGCTTTCTTT. Translated, it gives CASSTGTVYNTEAFF. The full variable domain, with the rest looked up from reference TRBV5-1 and TRBJ1-1, is KAGVTQTPRYLIKTRGQQVTLSCSPISGHRSVSWYQQTPGQGLQFLFEYFSETQRNKGNFPGRFSGRQFSNSRSEMNVSTLELGDSALYLCASSTGTVYNTEAFFGQGTRLTVV.

This clone was observed a handful of times. V and J are TRBV30 and TRBJ2-7; TRBD1 aligns across 8 bases. CDR3 length: 15 residues. Looked up from germline, CDR1 is GTSNPN and CDR2 is SVGIG (reference sequence). Unmatched junction bases numbered 10, after V lost 3 bases and J lost 3 bases. The CDR3 protein is CAWSALGQGDYEQYF. DNA for the CDR3: TGTGCCTGGAGCGCCCTAGGACAGGGTGACTACGAGCAGTACTTC. The entire variable domain, with the rest obtained from reference TRBV30 and TRBJ2-7, is as follows: SQTIHQWPATLVQPVGSPLSLECTVEGTSNPNLYWYRQAAGRGLQLLFYSVGIGQISSEVPQNLSASRPQDRQFILSSKKLLLSDSGFYLCAWSALGQGDYEQYFGPGTRLTVT.

The chain links TRBV27 to TRBJ1-1; D is unresolved. The germline V gene encodes CDR1 MNHEY and CDR2 SMNVEV (reference sequence). V was trimmed by 3 bases and J by 4 bases, leaving 15 bases between them. CDR3 size: 15 residues. Here the CDR3 reads CASSFRRGRGTEAFF. The CDR3 region has the DNA TGTGCCAGCAGTTTCAGACGTGGGCGTGGCACTGAAGCTTTCTTT.

Written as DNA, the CDR3 is TGTGCCACCAGCAGACAGCGACAGGGAGGAAATGAGCAGTTCTTC. It specifies CATSRQRQGGNEQFF. The rearrangement links TRBV15 to TRBJ2-1; maybe TRBD1 (7 bases). The length of the CDR3 is 15 residues. V was shortened by 2 bases and J by 7 bases, with 15 bases between the two germline ends. Germline loops: CDR1 LNHNV, CDR2 YYDKDF (reference sequence).

The chain carries TRBV19 and TRBJ1-2, with a weak D call TRBD1 (5 bases). This CDR3 is built from 12 residues. Germline CDR1 reads LNHDA; CDR2 reads SQIVND (reference sequence). The V and J ends lost 7 bases and 6 bases respectively, with 12 bases between them. For the CDR3, the DNA is TGTGCCAGTAAACAAGGGGAGGATGGCTACACCTTC. Translating gives CASKQGEDGYTF.